This is a list of T cell receptor beta chains from one sample in a study of T cell responses to AZD1222 COVID-19 vaccine. This table comes from immunoSEQ multiplex PCR, and its TCRdb copy is limited to in-frame clones, with some not included. The sample holds around 170,000 clones; about nine tenths are singletons and the top ten take approximately 0.98%. The material was peripheral blood, obtained on day 0 of AZD1222 vaccination. The source of these receptors is an adult in good health. Each CDR3 is given with its conserved first and last residue. Each record gives: V gene, D gene, J gene, clone size, CDR3 protein. D genes are given only for firm matches. Size is stated for part of the rows, as once, few or many counts, or as a class when the clone is expanded.

V: TRBV19
D: .
J: TRBJ1-3
size: once
CDR3: CASSSIRGSGNTIYF

V: TRBV24-1
D: .
J: TRBJ2-3
size: .
CDR3: CATRHSSSTDTQYF

V: TRBV5-4
D: .
J: TRBJ2-1
size: .
CDR3: CASSIVGRIYNEQFF

V: TRBV29-1
D: .
J: TRBJ2-7
size: .
CDR3: CSGRSVQYF

V: TRBV11-2
D: TRBD1
J: TRBJ2-7
size: .
CDR3: CASSQYRGPYEQYF

V: TRBV7-9
D: TRBD1
J: TRBJ1-1
size: .
CDR3: CASSPPTGVTEAFF

V: TRBV6-5
D: .
J: TRBJ1-3
size: .
CDR3: CASSYGPGNTIYF

V: TRBV2
D: .
J: TRBJ1-4
size: few
CDR3: CASSEGAAYEKLFF

V: TRBV27
D: .
J: TRBJ1-1
size: .
CDR3: CASSFSSGAGTEAFF

V: TRBV24-1
D: TRBD1
J: TRBJ2-5
size: .
CDR3: CATSDPGTGREETQYF

V: TRBV7-6
D: TRBD2
J: TRBJ2-5
size: .
CDR3: CASSLKLAGVKTQYF

V: TRBV6-2/TRBV6-3
D: .
J: TRBJ1-4
size: .
CDR3: CASSFWRGGVTNEKLFF

V: TRBV24-1
D: .
J: TRBJ2-7
size: .
CDR3: CATSDTGTYEQYF

V: TRBV19
D: .
J: TRBJ2-1
size: .
CDR3: CASSIVSRMGARNEQFF

V: TRBV7-8
D: TRBD1
J: TRBJ2-5
size: .
CDR3: CASSLARPWMGDRIQETQYF

V: TRBV13
D: .
J: TRBJ2-5
size: .
CDR3: CASSLGSGQETQYF

V: TRBV4-2
D: TRBD2
J: TRBJ2-2
size: .
CDR3: CASSPGTSSGELFF

V: TRBV5-4
D: .
J: TRBJ2-3
size: once
CDR3: CASKPGGTDTQYF

V: TRBV29-1
D: TRBD1
J: TRBJ2-7
size: .
CDR3: CSASLIPGGRSSYEQYF

V: TRBV4-1
D: .
J: TRBJ2-3
size: .
CDR3: CASSQDEGGRNTQYF

V: TRBV6-6
D: .
J: TRBJ1-1
size: .
CDR3: CASSYGRGLNTEAFF

V: TRBV7-9
D: .
J: TRBJ1-3
size: .
CDR3: CASSPTWGTGNTIYF

V: TRBV7-7
D: .
J: TRBJ2-5
size: .
CDR3: CASSPGASGGETQYF

V: TRBV19
D: TRBD1
J: TRBJ2-7
size: .
CDR3: CASSSTGTGAYEQYF

V: TRBV5-3
D: TRBD1
J: TRBJ1-6
size: .
CDR3: CARSLPGQINSPLHF

V: TRBV28
D: TRBD2
J: TRBJ2-7
size: .
CDR3: CASSSSGPISYEQYF

V: TRBV6-2/TRBV6-3
D: TRBD2
J: TRBJ2-1
size: .
CDR3: CASRYLGLAGYNEQFF

V: TRBV6-5
D: .
J: TRBJ1-3
size: .
CDR3: CASSYEGTGNTIYF

V: TRBV28
D: .
J: TRBJ1-5
size: .
CDR3: CASSFGLSGNQPQHF

V: TRBV21-1
D: .
J: TRBJ2-2
size: .
CDR3: CASEVVRRLLAGGTNTGELFF

V: TRBV6-5
D: .
J: TRBJ1-1
size: .
CDR3: CASSYSSAGTEAFF

V: TRBV19
D: .
J: TRBJ1-1
size: once
CDR3: CASNDFMNTEAFF

V: TRBV5-1
D: .
J: TRBJ2-1
size: .
CDR3: CASSPAWARGSSYNEQFF

V: TRBV10-3
D: TRBD2
J: TRBJ2-7
size: .
CDR3: CAISDPGGTSTSYEQYF

V: TRBV19
D: TRBD1
J: TRBJ1-2
size: .
CDR3: CASSKPTGGAAYTF

V: TRBV6-2/TRBV6-3
D: .
J: TRBJ1-5
size: .
CDR3: CASSWGQGNQPQHF

V: TRBV5-1
D: .
J: TRBJ1-1
size: .
CDR3: CASSGGPPNTEAFF

V: TRBV7-6
D: .
J: TRBJ2-5
size: .
CDR3: CASSLVEGGGETQYF

V: TRBV10-3
D: .
J: TRBJ1-2
size: .
CDR3: CAISDRGNGYTF

V: TRBV7-2
D: .
J: TRBJ1-5
size: once
CDR3: CASPVMGNQPQHF

V: TRBV20-1
D: .
J: TRBJ1-2
size: .
CDR3: CSAPNYGYTF